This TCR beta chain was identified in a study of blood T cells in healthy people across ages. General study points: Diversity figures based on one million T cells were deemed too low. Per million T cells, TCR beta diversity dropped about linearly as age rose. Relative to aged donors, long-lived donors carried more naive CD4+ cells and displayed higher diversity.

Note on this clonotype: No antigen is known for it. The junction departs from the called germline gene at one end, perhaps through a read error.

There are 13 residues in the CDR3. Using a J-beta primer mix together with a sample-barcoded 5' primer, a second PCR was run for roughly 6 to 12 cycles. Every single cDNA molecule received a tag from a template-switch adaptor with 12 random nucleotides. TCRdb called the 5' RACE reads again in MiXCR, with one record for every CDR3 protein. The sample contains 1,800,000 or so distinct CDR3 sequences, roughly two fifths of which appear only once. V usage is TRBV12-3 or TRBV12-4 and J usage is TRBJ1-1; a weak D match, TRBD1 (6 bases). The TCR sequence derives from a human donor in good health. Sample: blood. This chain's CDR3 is CASTTQGSTEAFF. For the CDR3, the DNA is TGTGCCAGCACGACACAGGGTAGCACTGAGGCTTTCTTT.